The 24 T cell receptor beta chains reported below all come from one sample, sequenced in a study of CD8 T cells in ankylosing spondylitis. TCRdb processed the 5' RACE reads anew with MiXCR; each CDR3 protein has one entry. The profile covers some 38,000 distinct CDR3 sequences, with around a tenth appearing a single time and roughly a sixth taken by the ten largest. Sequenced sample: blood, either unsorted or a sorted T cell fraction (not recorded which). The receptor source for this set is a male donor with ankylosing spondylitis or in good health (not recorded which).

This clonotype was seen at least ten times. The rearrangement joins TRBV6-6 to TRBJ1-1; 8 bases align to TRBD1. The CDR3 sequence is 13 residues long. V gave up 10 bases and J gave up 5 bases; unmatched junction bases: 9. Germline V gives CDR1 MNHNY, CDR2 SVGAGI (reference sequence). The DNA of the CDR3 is TGTGCCACTGAACCAGGGGGCGAGACTGAAGCTTTCTTT. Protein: CATEPGGETEAFF.

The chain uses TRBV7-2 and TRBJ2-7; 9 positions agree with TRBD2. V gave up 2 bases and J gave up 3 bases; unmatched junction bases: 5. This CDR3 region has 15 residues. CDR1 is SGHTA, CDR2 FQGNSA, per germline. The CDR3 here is CASSLSGLALYEQYF. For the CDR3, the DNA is TGTGCCAGCAGCTTATCGGGACTAGCTCTCTACGAGCAGTACTTC.

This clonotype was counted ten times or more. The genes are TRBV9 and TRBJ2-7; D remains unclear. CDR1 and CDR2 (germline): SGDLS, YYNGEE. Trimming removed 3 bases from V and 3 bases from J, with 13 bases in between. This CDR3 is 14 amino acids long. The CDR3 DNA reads TGTGCCAGCAGCGGAGGATCGGGTAACTACGAGCAGTACTTC. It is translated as CASSGGSGNYEQYF.

CDR3 sequence reads: CSASHTDEQYF. Here the CDR3 DNA reads TGCAGTGCTAGCCACACCGACGAGCAGTACTTC. This chain uses TRBV20-1 with TRBJ2-7; D remains unclear. Germline loops: CDR1 DFQATT, CDR2 SNEGSKA (reference sequence). The ends were cut back, 3 bases at V and 5 bases at J, with 8 bases in the middle. This CDR3 comprises 11 residues.

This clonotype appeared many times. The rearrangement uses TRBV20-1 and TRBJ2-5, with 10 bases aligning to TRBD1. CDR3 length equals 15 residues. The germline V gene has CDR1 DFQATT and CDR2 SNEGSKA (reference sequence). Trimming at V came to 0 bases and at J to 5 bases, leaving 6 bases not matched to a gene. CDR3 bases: TGCAGTGCTAGAGATTCTCCGGGACAGGGGGAGACCCAGTACTTC. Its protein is CSARDSPGQGETQYF.

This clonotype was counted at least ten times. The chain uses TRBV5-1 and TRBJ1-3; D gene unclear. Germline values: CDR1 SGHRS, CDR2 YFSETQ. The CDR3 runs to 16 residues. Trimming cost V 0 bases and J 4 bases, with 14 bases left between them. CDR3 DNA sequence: TGCGCCAGCAGCTTGGAGTCAGCCGTGGGAGGAAACACCATATATTTT. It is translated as CASSLESAVGGNTIYF.

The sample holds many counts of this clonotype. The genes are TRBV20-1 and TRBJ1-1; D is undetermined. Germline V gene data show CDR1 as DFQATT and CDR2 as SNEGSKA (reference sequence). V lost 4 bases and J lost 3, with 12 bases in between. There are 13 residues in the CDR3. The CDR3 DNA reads TGCAGTGCTAAGCTGGGTACAGACACTGAAGCTTTCTTT. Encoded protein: CSAKLGTDTEAFF.

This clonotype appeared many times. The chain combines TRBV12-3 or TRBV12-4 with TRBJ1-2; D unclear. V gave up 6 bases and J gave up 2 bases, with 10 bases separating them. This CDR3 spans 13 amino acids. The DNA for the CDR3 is TGTGCCAGCAGCCGCAGCCCGAACTATGGCTACACCTTC. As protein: CASSRSPNYGYTF.

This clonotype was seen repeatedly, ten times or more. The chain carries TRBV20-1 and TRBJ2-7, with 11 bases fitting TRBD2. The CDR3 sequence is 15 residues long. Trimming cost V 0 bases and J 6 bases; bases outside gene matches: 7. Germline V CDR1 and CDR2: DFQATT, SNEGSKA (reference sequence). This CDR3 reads CSARDLASGRSEQYF. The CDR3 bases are TGCAGTGCTAGAGATCTTGCTAGCGGGAGGAGCGAGCAGTACTTC.

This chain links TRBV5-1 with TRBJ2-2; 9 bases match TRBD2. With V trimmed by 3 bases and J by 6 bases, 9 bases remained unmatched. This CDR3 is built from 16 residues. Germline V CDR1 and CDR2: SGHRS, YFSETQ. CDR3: CASSWLAGPPPGELFF. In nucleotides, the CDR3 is TGCGCCAGCAGCTGGCTAGCGGGGCCCCCCCCCGGGGAGCTGTTTTTT. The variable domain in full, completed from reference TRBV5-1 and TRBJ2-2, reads KAGVTQTPRYLIKTRGQQVTLSCSPISGHRSVSWYQQTPGQGLQFLFEYFSETQRNKGNFPGRFSGRQFSNSRSEMNVSTLELGDSALYLCASSWLAGPPPGELFFGEGSRLTVL.

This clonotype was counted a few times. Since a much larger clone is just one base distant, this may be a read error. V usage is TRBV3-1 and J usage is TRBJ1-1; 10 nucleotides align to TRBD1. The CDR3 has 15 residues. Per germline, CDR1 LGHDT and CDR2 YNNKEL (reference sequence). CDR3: CASSQADRGNSEAFF. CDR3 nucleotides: TGTGCCAGCAGCCAAGCGGACAGGGGGAACTCTGAAGCTTTCTTT.

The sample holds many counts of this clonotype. The CDR3 DNA reads TGTGCCAGCAGCTTAGGAGGAGGGGACGGCTACACCTTC. This sequence encodes CASSLGGGDGYTF. The genes are TRBV7-9 and TRBJ1-2, with a weak D call TRBD1 (5 bases). Germline V CDR1 and CDR2: SEHNR, FQNEAQ (reference sequence). CDR3 length equals 13 residues. Trimming shortened V by 1 base and J by 8 bases, and 11 bases separated the two germline ends.

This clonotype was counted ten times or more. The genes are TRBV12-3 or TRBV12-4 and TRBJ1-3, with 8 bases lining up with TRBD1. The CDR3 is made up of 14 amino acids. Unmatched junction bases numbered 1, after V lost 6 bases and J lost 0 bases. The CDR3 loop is CASSTGGSGNTIYF. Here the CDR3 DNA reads TGTGCCAGCAGCACAGGGGGCTCTGGAAACACCATATATTTT.

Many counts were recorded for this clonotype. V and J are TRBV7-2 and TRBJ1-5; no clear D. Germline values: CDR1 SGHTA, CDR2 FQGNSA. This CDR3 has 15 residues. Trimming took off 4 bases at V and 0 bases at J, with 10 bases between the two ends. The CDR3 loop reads CASSSTPYSNQPQHF. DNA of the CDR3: TGTGCCAGCAGCTCAACTCCTTATAGCAATCAGCCCCAGCATTTT.

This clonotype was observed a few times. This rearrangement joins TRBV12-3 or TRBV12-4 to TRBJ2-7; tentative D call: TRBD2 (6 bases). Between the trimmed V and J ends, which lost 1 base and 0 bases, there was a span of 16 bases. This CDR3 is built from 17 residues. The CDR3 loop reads CASSLDGWGDGSYEQYF. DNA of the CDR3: TGTGCCAGCAGTTTAGACGGATGGGGGGATGGCTCCTACGAGCAGTACTTC.

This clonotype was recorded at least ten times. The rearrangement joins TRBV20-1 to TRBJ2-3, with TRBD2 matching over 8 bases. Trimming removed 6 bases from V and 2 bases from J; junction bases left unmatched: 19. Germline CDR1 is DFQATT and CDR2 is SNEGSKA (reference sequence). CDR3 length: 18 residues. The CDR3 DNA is TGCAGTGCCCCAAGCACTATTTGGACTAGCATCCCCACAGATACGCAGTATTTT. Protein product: CSAPSTIWTSIPTDTQYF.

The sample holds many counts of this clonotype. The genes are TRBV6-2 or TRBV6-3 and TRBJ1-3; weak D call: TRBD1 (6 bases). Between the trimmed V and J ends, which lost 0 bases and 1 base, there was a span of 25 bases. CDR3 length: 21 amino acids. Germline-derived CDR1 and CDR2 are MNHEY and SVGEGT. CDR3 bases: TGTGCCAGCAGTTACTCCGGGGACCCGGACAGCTTTAAAGAGTCTGGAAACACCATATATTTT. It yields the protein CASSYSGDPDSFKESGNTIYF.

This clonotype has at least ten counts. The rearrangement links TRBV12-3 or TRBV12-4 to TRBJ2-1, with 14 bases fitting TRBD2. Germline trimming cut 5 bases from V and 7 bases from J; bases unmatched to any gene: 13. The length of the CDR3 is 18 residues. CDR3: CASSERLAGGPWWNEQFF. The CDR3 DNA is TGTGCCAGCAGTGAAAGACTAGCGGGAGGGCCTTGGTGGAATGAGCAGTTCTTC.

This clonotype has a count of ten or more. The CDR3 protein is CASSLAYGVARTDTQYF. CDR3 sequence (DNA): TGTGCCAGCAGCTTAGCGTATGGGGTTGCGCGGACTGATACGCAGTATTTT. The chain couples TRBV7-9 to TRBJ2-3; D possibly corresponds to TRBD2 (5 bases). Per germline, CDR1 SEHNR and CDR2 FQNEAQ (reference sequence). V lost 0 bases to trimming and J lost 6 bases, with 19 bases between them. The CDR3 spans 17 residues. Using reference TRBV7-9 and TRBJ2-3 for the parts outside the CDR3, the full variable domain is DTGVSQNPRHKITKRGQNVTFRCDPISEHNRLYWYRQTLGQGPEFLTYFQNEAQLEKSRLLSDRFSAERPKGSFSTLEIQRTEQGDSAMYLCASSLAYGVARTDTQYFGPGTRLTVL.

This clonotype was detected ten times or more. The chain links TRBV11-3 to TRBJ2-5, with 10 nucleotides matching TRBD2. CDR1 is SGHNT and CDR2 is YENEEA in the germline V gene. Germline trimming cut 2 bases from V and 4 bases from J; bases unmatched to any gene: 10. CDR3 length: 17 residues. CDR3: CASSLSPSGSGVETQYF. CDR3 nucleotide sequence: TGTGCCAGCAGCTTATCCCCTAGCGGGAGCGGAGTAGAGACCCAGTACTTC.

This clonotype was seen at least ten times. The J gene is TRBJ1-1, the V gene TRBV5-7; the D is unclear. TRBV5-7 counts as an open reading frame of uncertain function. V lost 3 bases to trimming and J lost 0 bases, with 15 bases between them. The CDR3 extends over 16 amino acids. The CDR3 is CASSCPTLGLNTEAFF. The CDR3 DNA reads TGTGCCAGCAGCTGCCCCACCCTCGGGTTGAACACTGAAGCTTTCTTT.

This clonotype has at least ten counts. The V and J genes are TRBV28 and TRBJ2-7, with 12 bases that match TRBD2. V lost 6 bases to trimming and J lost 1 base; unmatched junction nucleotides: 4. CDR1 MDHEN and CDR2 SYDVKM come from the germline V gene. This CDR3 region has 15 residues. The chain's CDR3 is CASRLGLAGSYEQYF. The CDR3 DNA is TGTGCCAGCAGGCTGGGACTAGCGGGTTCCTACGAGCAGTACTTC.

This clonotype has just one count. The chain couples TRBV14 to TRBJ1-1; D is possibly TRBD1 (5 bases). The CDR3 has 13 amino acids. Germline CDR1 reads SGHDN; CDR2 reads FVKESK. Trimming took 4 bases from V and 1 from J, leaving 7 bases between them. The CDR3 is CASSRDGNTEAFF. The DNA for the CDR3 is TGTGCCAGCAGCCGGGACGGGAACACTGAAGCTTTCTTT.

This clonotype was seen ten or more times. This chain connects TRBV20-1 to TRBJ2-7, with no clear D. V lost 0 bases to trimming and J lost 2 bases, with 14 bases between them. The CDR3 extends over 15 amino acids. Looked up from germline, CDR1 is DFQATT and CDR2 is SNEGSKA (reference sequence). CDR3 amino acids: CSARDRRRGPYEQYF. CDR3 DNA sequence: TGCAGTGCTAGAGATCGCCGCCGCGGTCCCTACGAGCAGTACTTC.